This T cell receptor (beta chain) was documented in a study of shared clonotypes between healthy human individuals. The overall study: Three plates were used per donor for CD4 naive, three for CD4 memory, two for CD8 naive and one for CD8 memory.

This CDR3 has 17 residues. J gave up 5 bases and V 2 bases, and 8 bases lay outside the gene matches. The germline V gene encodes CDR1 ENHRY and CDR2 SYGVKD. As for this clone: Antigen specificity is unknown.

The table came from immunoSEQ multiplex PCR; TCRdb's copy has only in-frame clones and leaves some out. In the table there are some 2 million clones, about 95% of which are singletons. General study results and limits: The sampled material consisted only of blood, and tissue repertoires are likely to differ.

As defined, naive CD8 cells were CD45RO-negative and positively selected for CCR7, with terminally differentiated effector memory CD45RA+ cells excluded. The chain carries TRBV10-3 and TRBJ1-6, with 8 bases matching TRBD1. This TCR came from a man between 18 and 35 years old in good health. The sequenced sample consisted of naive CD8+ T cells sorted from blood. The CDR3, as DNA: TGTGCCATCAGTGAGGCAGGGGGCAATGCGGATAATTCACCCCTCCACTTT. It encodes CAISEAGGNADNSPLHF.